This T cell receptor beta chain is drawn from a study of radiotherapy plus CTLA-4 blockade in lung cancer (dated by TCRdb to between 2018 and 2020). Context from the whole study: Objective responses occurred in around 20% of enrolled patients, and around 30% achieved disease control.

The method was the immunoSEQ multiplex PCR assay. Not all clones reach the TCRdb copy of this immuneACCESS table, which keeps in-frame sequences only. Checked studies attribute under half of the gap to unresolved V genes and leave the rest unexplained. The sample yields more than 75,000 clones; more than 75% were counted once. Around 1% of the sample rests with the top ten. Summary of the overall study and its limitations: The strongest predictors of response, as reported, were early dynamic changes in blood T cell clones along with a rise in serum interferon-beta after radiation. After treatment with radiotherapy and ipilimumab, TCR clones that came from tumors expanded in the peripheral blood.

Trimming costs V 4 bases and J 0 bases, and their ends lie 10 bases apart. The CDR3 measures 14 amino acids from cysteine to phenylalanine. Only CDR3 DNA is held: 42 bases, read in frame from base 1. Sequences SGHNT (CDR1) and YYREEE (CDR2) are obtained from the germline V gene (reference sequence). A note on this clone: Its antigen target is currently unknown. Base qualities are not recorded, but no much larger clone differs from it by a single base.

The study evaluated CTLA-4 blockade (ipilimumab) given together with focal radiation therapy in patients who had chemo-refractory metastatic non-small-cell lung cancer. The receptor's source is a human donor with non-small cell lung cancer who had stable disease on radiotherapy plus ipilimumab. The receptor chain draws on TRBV5-4 and TRBJ1-1; no D gene can be assigned with confidence. This sample comprised peripheral blood, obtained from a patient treated with radiotherapy plus ipilimumab. The DNA sequence reads TGTGCCAGCAGCCGGACGTTCATGAACACTGAAGCTTTCTTT. Its protein is CASSRTFMNTEAFF.